The entry below describes one T cell receptor beta chain. This record comes from a study of blood T cell repertoires in COVID-19. At the level of the study: There were acute and convalescent COVID-19 samples, and they came from the United States, Italy and Spain. From T cells, B-cell-depleted T cells, or PBMCs came the material, which was cDNA or gDNA.

How the authors handled the data: The assay estimated nucleated cells by amplifying reference gene primers. TCRdb's table, derived via immunoSEQ multiplex PCR, lists solely in-frame clones and lacks some. V, J and clone size derive from that table, while D and trimming were established from the DNA sequence. The table records about 210,000 clones, around four fifths of them present only once. Germline V CDR1 and CDR2: LGHDT, YNNKEL (reference sequence). CDR3 size: 15 residues. The V end was cut by 4 bases, the J end by 0 bases, with 12 bases between. The chain uses TRBV3-1 (or the pseudogene TRBV3-2) and TRBJ1-1, with D possibly TRBD1 on 6 matching bases. The TCR was taken from a woman in her forties or fifties with acute or convalescent COVID-19. Sequencing input: peripheral blood. Written as DNA, the CDR3 is TGTGCCAGCAGCCTCGGACAGCTCTTGAACACTGAAGCTTTCTTT. This sequence encodes CASSLGQLLNTEAFF.